What follows are 11 T cell receptor beta chains derived from one specimen sequenced in a study of early T cells in non-severe SARS-CoV-2 infection. TCRdb reanalysed the 5' RACE reads using MiXCR and keeps one entry per CDR3 protein. The table shows tens of thousands of distinct CDR3 sequences, with 5.3% occurring only once. Sequencing was carried out using whole blood. Receptor source: an adult who was a healthcare worker with PCR-confirmed SARS-CoV-2 infection or an uninfected control (not recorded which).

This clonotype showed up many times. The chain uses TRBV10-3 and TRBJ1-2; no firm D call. V shed 4 bases and J shed 1 base, with 10 bases lying between them. CDR1 is ENHRY and CDR2 is SYGVKD in the germline V gene. The CDR3 length is 14 residues. The CDR3 sequence: CAISGTGLNYGYTF. The CDR3 DNA sequence: TGTGCCATCAGTGGAACCGGCCTTAACTATGGCTACACCTTC.

This clonotype has at least ten counts. The genes are TRBV28 and TRBJ2-5, with 9 bases matching TRBD2. The germline CDR1 and CDR2 sequences are MDHEN and SYDVKM. The CDR3 is 14 amino acids. Germline trimming cut 4 bases from V and 4 bases from J; bases unmatched to any gene: 4. The CDR3 protein is CASSSTSGLETQYF. The CDR3 DNA sequence: TGTGCCAGCAGTTCTACTAGCGGGCTAGAGACCCAGTACTTC.

This clonotype was observed a handful of times. The chain is built from TRBV13 and TRBJ1-4; 8 nucleotides line up with TRBD1. CDR3 length: 14 residues. With V trimmed by 2 bases and J by 7 bases, 3 bases remained unmatched. Germline V lookup: CDR1 PRHDT, CDR2 FYEKMQ (reference sequence). The CDR3 coding sequence is TGTGCCAGCAGCTTAAGGCAGGGGGCTGAAAAACTGTTTTTT. Amino acid sequence: CASSLRQGAEKLFF.

This sequence joins TRBV2 and TRBJ1-1, with 7 bases aligning to TRBD1. V shed 6 bases, J shed 4 bases, and the junction held 11 bases outside the gene matches. The V gene's germline CDR1 is SNHLY and CDR2 FYNNEI. The CDR3 length is 15 residues. CDR3: CASRTGSGIGTEAFF. CDR3 sequence (DNA): TGTGCCAGCAGGACAGGGTCGGGAATCGGCACTGAAGCTTTCTTT.

This clonotype was picked up a small number of times. The chain recombines TRBV6-6 with TRBJ2-2; D remains unclear. The CDR3 totals 14 residues. V was cut by 6 bases and J by 2 bases, with 10 bases left in between. Germline values: CDR1 MNHNY, CDR2 SVGAGI (reference sequence). CDR3 in amino acids: CASRPTGNTGELFF. The CDR3 nucleotides are TGTGCCAGCAGACCTACCGGAAACACCGGGGAGCTGTTTTTT.

In its sample, this clonotype was seen a few times. The chain carries TRBV10-3 and TRBJ1-5; D may be TRBD1 (6 bases). V was clipped by 4 bases and J by 6 bases, with 13 bases between them. The CDR3 consists of 14 residues. Germline CDR1 and CDR2: ENHRY and SYGVKD. In DNA, the CDR3 is TGTGCCATCAGTGGGGGGGGCTGGGGTCAGCCCCAGCATTTT. Encoded protein: CAISGGGWGQPQHF.

The V and J genes are TRBV7-8 and TRBJ2-7, with TRBD1 matching 8 bases. With 2 bases clipped from V and 3 bases from J, the junction kept 12 bases outside the gene matches. Per the germline V gene, CDR1 is SGHVS and CDR2 is FQNEAQ. The CDR3 runs to 17 residues. CDR3 amino acids: CASSLTAGGREVYEQYF. CDR3 in DNA: TGTGCCAGCAGCTTAACGGCAGGGGGCAGAGAAGTCTACGAGCAGTACTTC.

In its sample, this clonotype was seen a few times. V usage is TRBV6-1 and J usage is TRBJ2-7; 9 nucleotides align to TRBD2. With V trimmed by 3 bases and J by 11 bases, 8 bases remained unmatched. The CDR3 has 13 amino acids. Germline CDR1 and CDR2: MNHNS and SASEGT. The CDR3 DNA reads as TGTGCCAGCAGTGATCGCGGGAGGGCCTATAAGTACTTC. This gives the protein CASSDRGRAYKYF.

J is TRBJ2-1 and V is TRBV11-2, with D tentatively TRBD1 (5 bases). Germline V CDR1 and CDR2: SGHAT, FQNNGV. V was clipped by 6 bases and J by 15 bases, with 18 bases between them. There are 12 residues in the CDR3. The CDR3 nucleotides are TGTGCCAGCAGTTGGACAACCTGGATGCTGTTCTTC. It encodes CASSWTTWMLFF.

The chain recombines TRBV7-2 with TRBJ2-7; 8 bases are a match to TRBD2. Per the germline V gene, CDR1 is SGHTA and CDR2 is FQGNSA. V was pared by 5 bases and J by 4 bases, with 16 bases of the junction left unmatched. This CDR3 has 17 residues. CDR3 protein: CASSPHGGGRAGYEQYF. CDR3 sequence (DNA): TGTGCCAGCAGCCCCCACGGGGGGGGACGGGCTGGGTACGAGCAGTACTTC. Complete variable domain (other parts from reference TRBV7-2 and TRBJ2-7): GAGVSQSPSNKVTEKGKDVELRCDPISGHTALYWYRQSLGQGLEFLIYFQGNSAPDKSGLPSDRFSAERTGGSVSTLTIQRTQQEDSAVYLCASSPHGGGRAGYEQYFGPGTRLTVT.

The CDR3 coding sequence is TGTGCCAGCAGTTTAGGATGGGGCGCGGAACAGCCCCAGCATTTT. This gives the protein CASSLGWGAEQPQHF. The rearrangement links TRBV27 to TRBJ1-5; a possible D gene is TRBD1 (5 bases). Germline CDR1 MNHEY, CDR2 SMNVEV (reference sequence). The CDR3 spans 15 residues. The ends were cut back, 2 bases at V and 7 bases at J, with 15 bases in the middle.